Following are 31 T cell receptor beta chains from one sample sequenced in a study of T cells in Graves' hyperthyroidism and ophthalmopathy. RNA transcripts provided the source from which TCR beta CDR3 regions were amplified. TCR CDR3 underwent first-round RT-PCR with the HTBI primer set. TCRdb used MiXCR to reprocess the multiplex PCR reads, holding one entry per CDR3 protein. The sample holds roughly 840,000 distinct CDR3 sequences, about two fifths seen once. The source material was blood. The source is a man aged 18 to 30 with Graves' hyperthyroidism.

This clonotype was observed at least ten times. Its ends do not fully match the called genes, so a read error is possible. The chain couples TRBV5-1 to TRBJ1-1; D unresolved. CDR1 and CDR2 (germline): SGHRS, YFSETQ. The CDR3 totals 14 residues. The CDR3 coding sequence is TGTGCCAGCAGCTTAGCATGGGGGAACACTGAAGCTTTCTTT. Translation: CASSLAWGNTEAFF.

The V gene is TRBV7-3, the J gene TRBJ1-1; D unclear. Trimming pared 3 bases from V and 11 bases from J, leaving 19 bases between. Germline V gene sequence: CDR1 SGHTA, CDR2 FQGTGA. This CDR3 contains 14 residues. CDR3: CASSLDYRDGRAFF. The CDR3, as DNA: TGTGCCAGCAGCTTGGACTACCGCGACGGGCGTGCTTTCTTT.

V is TRBV15 and J is TRBJ1-5; tentatively, D is TRBD1 (5 bases). From germline, CDR1 is LNHNV and CDR2 YYDKDF (reference sequence). The CDR3 runs to 16 residues. V gave up 0 bases and J gave up 3 bases, with 12 bases separating them. The CDR3 loop reads CATSRDQDGTNQPQHF. CDR3 nucleotides: TGTGCCACCAGCAGAGACCAGGACGGGACCAATCAGCCCCAGCATTTT. Supplemented by reference TRBV15 and TRBJ1-5, the full variable domain reads DAMVIQNPRYQVTQFGKPVTLSCSQTLNHNVMYWYQQKSSQAPKLLFHYYDKDFNNEADTPDNFQSRRPNTSFCFLDIRSPGLGDTAMYLCATSRDQDGTNQPQHFGDGTRLSIL.

This sequence joins TRBV29-1 and TRBJ2-7, with TRBD1 matching over 9 bases. V lost 8 bases and J lost 1; bases outside the gene matches: 6. Looked up from germline, CDR1 is SQVTM and CDR2 is ANQGSEA. This CDR3 is built from 13 residues. The CDR3 DNA sequence: TGCAGCTTGGTACAGGGGGCATCCTACGAGCAGTACTTC. Amino acids: CSLVQGASYEQYF.

This sequence joins TRBV20-1 and TRBJ2-7, with a weak D call TRBD1 (8 bases). The CDR3 runs 13 residues. The V end lost 6 bases, the J end lost 12 bases, and 24 bases lay between the germline ends. CDR1 and CDR2 (germline): DFQATT, SNEGSKA (reference sequence). The CDR3, as DNA: TGCAGTGCGTACGACAGGGGAGGGCGACTCGCGTACTTC. Residues: CSAYDRGGRLAYF.

This clonotype was observed a few times. The chain joins TRBV7-6 to TRBJ1-3, with no clear D. This CDR3 has 16 amino acids. CDR1 and CDR2 (germline): SGHVS, FNYEAQ. Trimming took 3 bases from V and 0 from J, leaving 12 bases between them. This CDR3 is CASSLNGLSSGNTIYF. The CDR3 region has the DNA TGTGCCAGCAGCTTGAACGGGTTGAGCTCTGGAAACACCATATATTTT.

The chain recombines TRBV7-6 with TRBJ2-5; TRBD1 matches 9 bases. This CDR3 contains 15 residues. V shed 3 bases, J shed 5 bases, and the junction held 7 bases outside the gene matches. Per the germline V gene, CDR1 is SGHVS and CDR2 is FNYEAQ. CDR3 nucleotide sequence: TGTGCCAGCAGCTTTGGGACAGGGCACCGGGAGACCCAGTACTTC. Translating it yields CASSFGTGHRETQYF.

The chain recombines TRBV25-1 with TRBJ2-7; 9 bases agree with TRBD2. Unmatched junction bases numbered 12, after V lost 8 bases and J lost 4 bases. CDR1 is MGHDK, CDR2 SYGVNS, per germline. The CDR3 length is 15 residues. The DNA of the CDR3 is TGTGCCAGCCTCGTTCAGCGGGAGGAAAATTACGAGCAGTACTTC. It specifies CASLVQREENYEQYF.

In regard to this clonotype: At one end, the junction sequence differs from germline, possibly due to a read error. The CDR3 is CASSFRGPAEAFF. In DNA, the CDR3 is TGTGCCAGCAGTTTCAGGGGGCCTGCTGAAGCTTTCTTT. The V and J genes are TRBV10-3 and TRBJ1-1, with 8 positions matching TRBD1. Germline CDR1 reads ENHRY; CDR2 reads SYGVKD. The CDR3 consists of 13 residues.

The genes are TRBV7-9 and TRBJ2-1, with D maybe TRBD2 (6 bases). The CDR3 runs to 14 residues. Trimming shortened V by 5 bases and J by 2 bases, and 10 bases separated the two germline ends. In germline, CDR1 is SEHNR, CDR2 FQNEAQ (reference sequence). The CDR3 DNA reads TGTGCCAGCAGCCCCGCGGGACCCTACAATGAGCAGTTCTTC. Translated: CASSPAGPYNEQFF.

This clonotype has a count of ten or more. This rearrangement joins TRBV10-3 to TRBJ1-1; D gene unclear. CDR3 size: 14 residues. Between the trimmed V and J ends, which lost 3 bases and 1 base, there was a span of 9 bases. Germline-derived CDR1 and CDR2 are ENHRY and SYGVKD. CDR3 DNA: TGTGCCATCAGTGAAGAGGGTGGGAACACTGAAGCTTTCTTT. Residues: CAISEEGGNTEAFF.

This clonotype occurred a few times. The chain employs TRBV15 and TRBJ2-7; either TRBD1 or TRBD2 may fit D (5 bases each). V was pared by 1 base and J by 2 bases, with 21 bases between. Germline V lookup: CDR1 LNHNV, CDR2 YYDKDF (reference sequence). This CDR3 comprises 18 residues. Here the CDR3 reads CATSRAFGDLRRTYEQYF. The CDR3 DNA reads as TGTGCCACCAGCAGAGCATTCGGGGACCTGAGACGCACCTACGAGCAGTACTTC.

The rearrangement joins TRBV3-1 to TRBJ1-1; 8 bases line up with TRBD1. The CDR3 has 14 residues. Losses at the gene ends were 3 bases for V and 5 bases for J; bases not matched to a gene: 5. Germline V gives CDR1 LGHDT, CDR2 YNNKEL (reference sequence). CDR3 DNA: TGTGCCAGCAGCCAGTCTCAGGGGGCTACTGAAGCTTTCTTT. Its protein is CASSQSQGATEAFF.

This clonotype showed up many times. The chain combines TRBV19 with TRBJ2-2, with D hard to call. The CDR3 spans 11 residues. Germline CDR1 is LNHDA and CDR2 is SQIVND (reference sequence). V lost 7 bases to trimming and J lost 7 bases, with 7 bases between them. CDR3 loop: CASTISGELFF. The CDR3 region has the DNA TGTGCCAGTACAATCAGCGGGGAGCTGTTTTTT. Full variable domain (remainder filled in from reference TRBV19 and TRBJ2-2): DGGITQSPKYLFRKEGQNVTLSCEQNLNHDAMYWYRQDPGQGLRLIYYSQIVNDFQKGDIAEGYSVSREKKESFPLTVTSAQKNPTAFYLCASTISGELFFGEGSRLTVL.

The chain links TRBV2 to TRBJ2-7; 12 nucleotides agree with TRBD2. Germline V gene lookup returns CDR1 SNHLY and CDR2 FYNNEI. Germline trimming cut 11 bases from V and 2 bases from J; bases unmatched to any gene: 1. The CDR3 runs 12 residues. The DNA of the CDR3 is TGTGCCTGGACTAGCGGGACCTACGAGCAGTACTTC. It yields the protein CAWTSGTYEQYF.

The rearrangement uses TRBV7-1 and TRBJ2-5; 9 nucleotides match TRBD2. TRBV7-1 counts as an open reading frame of uncertain function. The ends lost 1 base at V and 2 bases at J; junction bases unmatched: 5. CDR3 size: 16 residues. The CDR3 loop reads CASSSVAGGWQETQYF. In nucleotides, the CDR3 is TGTGCCAGCAGCTCAGTCGCGGGAGGGTGGCAAGAGACCCAGTACTTC.

This clonotype was observed a few times. This rearrangement joins TRBV2 to TRBJ2-2; 7 bases are shared with TRBD2. CDR3 length equals 17 residues. After removal of 2 bases from V and 5 bases from J, the junction contained 11 bases not matched to a gene. From germline, CDR1 is SNHLY and CDR2 FYNNEI. The DNA of the CDR3 is TGTGCCAGCAGTGAAAACTTACCAGCGGGATCGACCGGGGAGCTGTTTTTT. Translation: CASSENLPAGSTGELFF.

This clonotype appeared many times. This sequence joins TRBV2 and TRBJ2-6; D ambiguous. CDR3 length equals 14 residues. The V end lost 3 bases, the J end lost 0 bases, and 3 bases lay between the germline ends. Germline values: CDR1 SNHLY, CDR2 FYNNEI. CDR3 in amino acids: CASSDPSGANVLTF. For the CDR3, the DNA is TGTGCCAGCAGTGACCCCTCTGGGGCCAACGTCCTGACTTTC. Full variable domain (rest looked up from reference TRBV2 and TRBJ2-6): EPEVTQTPSHQVTQMGQEVILRCVPISNHLYFYWYRQILGQKVEFLVSFYNNEISEKSEIFDDQFSVERPDGSNFTLKIRSTKLEDSAMYFCASSDPSGANVLTFGAGSRLTVL.

In this sample, this clonotype turned up many times. The V gene is TRBV2, the J gene TRBJ1-5, with D unclear. Per germline, CDR1 SNHLY and CDR2 FYNNEI. The CDR3 covers 16 residues. Trimming stripped 0 bases from V and 0 bases from J, with 9 bases between. CDR3 region: CASSEAMGYSNQPQHF. The DNA for the CDR3 is TGTGCCAGCAGTGAAGCGATGGGGTATAGCAATCAGCCCCAGCATTTT. Full variable domain (remainder filled in from reference TRBV2 and TRBJ1-5): EPEVTQTPSHQVTQMGQEVILRCVPISNHLYFYWYRQILGQKVEFLVSFYNNEISEKSEIFDDQFSVERPDGSNFTLKIRSTKLEDSAMYFCASSEAMGYSNQPQHFGDGTRLSIL.

This clonotype was observed many times. This chain connects TRBV2 to TRBJ2-7, with D unresolved. Trimming removed 2 bases from V and 3 bases from J, with 8 bases in between. Germline CDR1 and CDR2: SNHLY and FYNNEI. The CDR3 is 13 residues long. The DNA for the CDR3 is TGTGCCAGCAGTGAAAACGACGACTACGAGCAGTACTTC. This sequence encodes CASSENDDYEQYF.

This clonotype was observed a few times. V gene TRBV29-1 combines with J gene TRBJ1-1, with D possibly being TRBD1 (5 bases). The ends were cut back, 1 base at V and 1 base at J, with 13 bases in the middle. The CDR3 is made up of 15 amino acids. The germline CDR1 and CDR2 sequences are SQVTM and ANQGSEA. The CDR3 loop reads CSVEGVGTANTEAFF. The CDR3 DNA reads TGCAGCGTTGAAGGGGTTGGGACGGCGAACACTGAAGCTTTCTTT.

Comment on this clonotype: One junction end disagrees with the germline gene, perhaps due to a read error. The chain joins TRBV4-3 to TRBJ2-5; maybe TRBD1 (6 bases). Germline V gives CDR1 LGHNA, CDR2 YSLEER. The CDR3 is made up of 15 amino acids. The CDR3 sequence is CASSQGVGGRETQYF. The CDR3 nucleotides read TGCGCCAGCAGTCAAGGAGTAGGGGGTCGAGAGACCCAGTACTTC.

The chain uses TRBV24-1 and TRBJ1-6, with TRBD1 matching 8 bases. Germline V gives CDR1 KGHDR, CDR2 SFDVKD. This CDR3 comprises 12 residues. Trimming took 7 bases from V and 11 from J; bases not matched to a gene: 3. CDR3 coding DNA: TGTGCCACCAGCTCGACAGGGGCACCCCTCCACTTT. This translates into CATSSTGAPLHF.

This chain links TRBV5-1 with TRBJ1-1, with 9 positions matching TRBD1. V gave up 4 bases and J gave up 1 base; unmatched junction bases: 8. Germline V gives CDR1 SGHRS, CDR2 YFSETQ. There are 16 residues in the CDR3. The CDR3: CASSLAGDRANTEAFF. CDR3 DNA: TGCGCCAGCAGCCTGGCCGGGGACAGGGCGAACACTGAAGCTTTCTTT.

This clonotype was observed many times. V usage is TRBV7-9 and J usage is TRBJ1-5, with 8 bases fitting TRBD1. The J segment lost 0 bases and the V segment lost 9 bases, leaving 7 bases of the junction unmatched. This CDR3 spans 15 amino acids. Germline V gene sequence: CDR1 SEHNR, CDR2 FQNEAQ (reference sequence). CDR3 residues: CASQGADYSNQPQHF. Written as DNA, the CDR3 is TGTGCCAGTCAGGGGGCCGATTATAGCAATCAGCCCCAGCATTTT.

This clonotype showed up many times. This rearrangement joins TRBV6-1 to TRBJ1-2; 8 nucleotides align to TRBD1. The V and J ends lost 1 base and 4 bases, in that order; junction bases with no gene match: 8. Germline V CDR1 and CDR2: MNHNS, SASEGT. The CDR3 runs to 16 residues. This chain's CDR3 is CASSEEAGGAGYGYTF. The CDR3, as DNA: TGTGCCAGCAGTGAAGAGGCAGGGGGCGCTGGCTATGGCTACACCTTC.

This clonotype was seen more than once but under ten times. The V and J genes are TRBV7-2 and TRBJ2-7; perhaps TRBD2 as D (5 bases). CDR3 size: 14 residues. Germline V gene lookup returns CDR1 SGHTA and CDR2 FQGNSA. V lost 1 base and J 4 bases, leaving 11 bases between the germline ends. In nucleotides, the CDR3 is TGTGCCAGCAGCTTAGGAAGTTCGGGATACGAGCAGTACTTC. Amino acids: CASSLGSSGYEQYF.

The V and J genes are TRBV11-2 and TRBJ1-1; no reliable D call. V was pared by 1 base and J by 5 bases, with 11 bases between. CDR1 and CDR2 from the germline V gene are SGHAT and FQNNGV. This CDR3 has 14 amino acids. The CDR3 sequence is CASSLAPGRTEAFF. The DNA of the CDR3 is TGTGCCAGCAGCTTAGCCCCGGGGAGGACTGAAGCTTTCTTT.

This clonotype has ten or more counts. J is TRBJ2-7 and V is TRBV10-2; D gene uncertain. This CDR3 has 17 residues. V shed 3 bases and J shed 1 base, with 19 bases lying between them. Germline V gene data show CDR1 as WSHSY and CDR2 as SAAADI. The CDR3, as DNA: TGCGCCAGCAGTGAAGGTCAACGGCGTTACCGATCCTACGAGCAGTACTTC. Its protein is CASSEGQRRYRSYEQYF.

This chain joins TRBV2 and TRBJ1-1, with 7 bases fitting TRBD1. Germline V gene sequence: CDR1 SNHLY, CDR2 FYNNEI. The CDR3 is 13 amino acids. This CDR3 reads CATWDSLINEAFF. The CDR3 region has the DNA TGTGCTACCTGGGACAGCTTAATTAACGAAGCTTTCTTT.

This chain links TRBV12-3 or TRBV12-4 with TRBJ1-1; D not resolved. Trimming removed 6 bases from V and 1 base from J, with 9 bases in between. There are 13 residues in the CDR3. Here the CDR3 DNA reads TGTGCCAGCAGGAGCGTTCGGAACACTGAAGCTTTCTTT. This translates into CASRSVRNTEAFF.